This is a list of T cell receptor beta chains from one sample in a study of blood T cell repertoires in COVID-19. TCRdb's table, derived via immunoSEQ multiplex PCR, lists solely in-frame clones and lacks some. The table shows almost 250,000 clones, with 86% occurring only once. What was sequenced was peripheral blood. Every receptor here comes from a woman aged 80 or over with COVID-19, enrolled during active disease. Each CDR3 is given with its conserved first and last residue. D genes are given only for firm matches. Clone size is given for some rows only: seen once, a few or many times, or a class if the clone is expanded.

d_call | j_call | cdr3_length | v_call | clone_size | cdr3_nt | cdr3_aa
- | TRBJ2-1 | 15 | TRBV6-5 | - | TGTGCCAGCAGCCCCTTGCGCCTCTCCTACAATGAGCAGTTCTTC | CASSPLRLSYNEQFF
- | TRBJ1-6 | 17 | TRBV3-1/TRBV3-2 | once | TGTGCCAGCAGCCAAGAGACTTCTAGCTCCTATAATTCACCCCTCCACTTT | CASSQETSSSYNSPLHF
- | TRBJ2-1 | 13 | TRBV25-1 | - | TGTGCCAGCAGTGGGTTCCAGGGGAGTGAGCAGTTCTTC | CASSGFQGSEQFF
- | TRBJ2-7 | 11 | TRBV28 | - | TGTGCCAGCAGCCAGGGTTACGGGCAGTACTTC | CASSQGYGQYF
- | TRBJ2-7 | 16 | TRBV30 | - | TGTGCCTGGACCCTTTCGAAACTATCTCATACCTACGAGCAGTACTTC | CAWTLSKLSHTYEQYF
TRBD1 | TRBJ1-1 | 15 | TRBV3-1/TRBV3-2 | - | TGTGCCAGCAGCCAAGGTGACAGGGGGAACACTGAAGCTTTCTTT | CASSQGDRGNTEAFF
- | TRBJ1-5 | 15 | TRBV6-5 | - | TGTGCCAGCACCGCGGGGGGGATTAGCAATCAGCCCCAGCATTTT | CASTAGGISNQPQHF
TRBD2 | TRBJ2-2 | 14 | TRBV3-1/TRBV3-2 | - | TGTGCCAGCAGCCAGTCGGGAGGCACCGGGGAGCTGTTTTTT | CASSQSGGTGELFF
- | TRBJ1-1 | 15 | TRBV5-1 | few | TGCGCCAGCAGCCCCAACGCAGGGCGGAGTACTGAAGCTTTCTTT | CASSPNAGRSTEAFF
- | TRBJ1-3 | 12 | TRBV19 | - | TGTGCCAGTAGTACACAGGGAAACACCATATATTTT | CASSTQGNTIYF
TRBD1 | TRBJ2-1 | 18 | TRBV6-2/TRBV6-3 | - | TGTGCCAGCAGTCGGCCCCTAACGGGACAGGTTTCCAACAATGAGCAGTTCTTC | CASSRPLTGQVSNNEQFF
- | TRBJ1-4 | 16 | TRBV19 | - | TGTGCCAGTAGTAGACAGGACAAAGCAACTAATGAAAAACTGTTTTTT | CASSRQDKATNEKLFF
- | TRBJ2-5 | 13 | TRBV11-2 | - | TGTGCCAGCAGCTTAGTCAGAAAAGAGACCCAGTACTTC | CASSLVRKETQYF
TRBD2 | TRBJ2-5 | 15 | TRBV5-5 | - | TGTGCCAGCAGCTTCTCAGCGGGGGGGCAAGAGACCCAGTACTTC | CASSFSAGGQETQYF
- | TRBJ2-2 | 15 | TRBV18 | - | TGTGCCAGCTCACCGGACATGCCGGGCGTAGGGGAGCTGTTTTTT | CASSPDMPGVGELFF
TRBD1 | TRBJ1-5 | 14 | TRBV28 | - | TGTGCCAGCCAGGGGGCCTTGGTCAATCAGCCCCAGCATTTT | CASQGALVNQPQHF
TRBD1 | TRBJ1-2 | 16 | TRBV5-1 | - | TGCGCCAGCAGCCAGTCGTGGGGGACAGCTTCCTATGGCTACACCTTC | CASSQSWGTASYGYTF
- | TRBJ1-1 | 12 | TRBV6-6 | - | TGTGCCAGCAGTTCAACAGGGATTGAAGCTTTCTTT | CASSSTGIEAFF
- | TRBJ1-5 | 13 | TRBV10-3 | - | TGTGCCATCAGTGCGGTAGACGGGCAGCCCCAGCATTTT | CAISAVDGQPQHF
- | TRBJ1-6 | 15 | TRBV7-9 | - | TGTGCCAGCAGCCTTTTGGACGGGGATAATTCACCCCTCCACTTT | CASSLLDGDNSPLHF
TRBD1 | TRBJ1-6 | 17 | TRBV5-5 | - | TGTGCCAGCAGCGTTACGACAGGGGGCAACTATAATTCACCCCTCCACTTT | CASSVTTGGNYNSPLHF
TRBD1 | TRBJ1-1 | 14 | TRBV30 | few | TGTGCCTGGAGTGTCGACAGGGAAGGCACTGAAGCTTTCTTT | CAWSVDREGTEAFF
- | TRBJ2-1 | 15 | TRBV2 | - | TGTGCCAGCAGTGAAGACGGGGGCTCCTACAATGAGCAGTTCTTC | CASSEDGGSYNEQFF
- | TRBJ2-5 | 14 | TRBV7-6 | - | TGTGCCAGCAGCTTAGTAGGCCAGGGGGAGACCCAGTACTTC | CASSLVGQGETQYF
- | TRBJ1-2 | 16 | TRBV3-1/TRBV3-2 | few | TGTGCCAGCAGCCACGAGACACTCTTCCCCAGTGGTGGCTACACCTTC | CASSHETLFPSGGYTF
- | TRBJ2-2 | 15 | TRBV6-5 | - | TGTGCCAGCAGAGACCAGACAGGACCCACCGGGGAGCTGTTTTTT | CASRDQTGPTGELFF
- | TRBJ1-2 | 14 | TRBV28 | - | TGTGCCAGCAGTACCTACTCCGGGTCCTATGGCTACACCTTC | CASSTYSGSYGYTF
TRBD2 | TRBJ2-3 | 16 | TRBV5-1 | - | TGCGCCAGCAGCTCTTCTAGCGGGGGGAGACGGGATACGCAGTATTTT | CASSSSSGGRRDTQYF
- | TRBJ2-6 | 19 | TRBV9 | - | TGTGCCAGCAGCGTAGACCCGTCTAGCGTAGGCTCTGGGGCCAACGTCCTGACTTTC | CASSVDPSSVGSGANVLTF
- | TRBJ1-2 | 13 | TRBV25-1 | - | TGTGCCAGCAGTGCCACAGGACGCTATGGCTACACCTTC | CASSATGRYGYTF
TRBD1 | TRBJ1-1 | 15 | TRBV28 | once | TGTGCCAGCAGTCTCTTGGACAGGAAGGAAGCTGAAGCTTTCTTT | CASSLLDRKEAEAFF
TRBD1 | TRBJ1-5 | 14 | TRBV5-1 | - | TGCGCCAGCAGTCAGGGGACAGGGAACCAGCCCCAGCATTTT | CASSQGTGNQPQHF
TRBD1 | TRBJ1-2 | 13 | TRBV7-2 | - | TGTGCCAGCAGCCTCGGACAGGGAGGTGGCTACACCTTC | CASSLGQGGGYTF
TRBD1 | TRBJ1-2 | 14 | TRBV18 | - | TGTGCCAGCTCGACGGGACAGGGGGCGCGAGGCTACACCTTC | CASSTGQGARGYTF
TRBD2 | TRBJ2-5 | 16 | TRBV28 | - | TGTGCCAGCAGGGGGGGACTAGCGGGGGCCCAAGAGACCCAGTACTTC | CASRGGLAGAQETQYF
TRBD1 | TRBJ1-1 | 11 | TRBV12-3/TRBV12-4 | - | TGTGCCAGCAGTTTAGACAGGGGCGCTTTCTTT | CASSLDRGAFF
- | TRBJ1-1 | 16 | TRBV19 | - | TGTGCCAGCTGCCCTTTGACAGGCCGGGGGAACACTGAAGCTTTCTTT | CASCPLTGRGNTEAFF
TRBD1 | TRBJ1-6 | 15 | TRBV18 | - | TGTGCCAGCTCCCCTCAGACAGGGATCGATTCACCCCTCCACTTT | CASSPQTGIDSPLHF
TRBD2 | TRBJ2-1 | 13 | TRBV7-3 | - | TGTGCCAGCAGCTTAGGTAGCGGGAGTGAGCAGTTCTTC | CASSLGSGSEQFF
TRBD1 | TRBJ2-7 | 13 | TRBV6-5 | - | TGTGCCAGCAGAAGAGGACAGGACTACGAGCAGTACTTC | CASRRGQDYEQYF
TRBD2 | TRBJ2-1 | 15 | TRBV5-4 | - | TGTGCCAGCGCACGTCCGGGACTAGCTAACAATGAGCAGTTCTTC | CASARPGLANNEQFF
TRBD1 | TRBJ1-4 | 16 | TRBV23-1 | - | TGCGCCAGCAGTCATCGGAGACAGGGGGTTAATGAAAAACTGTTTTTT | CASSHRRQGVNEKLFF
- | TRBJ2-7 | 14 | TRBV20-1 | - | TGCAGTGCTAGTTGGGCATCAGGGGGGTACGAGCAGTACTTC | CSASWASGGYEQYF
- | TRBJ2-1 | 13 | TRBV5-1 | few | TGCGCCAGCAGCTTGGTGTTGGAGTATGAGCAGTTCTTC | CASSLVLEYEQFF
- | TRBJ1-1 | 15 | TRBV3-1/TRBV3-2 | - | TGTGCCAGCAGCCGGAACCAGGGTTGGAACACTGAAGCTTTCTTT | CASSRNQGWNTEAFF
TRBD1 | TRBJ1-1 | 14 | TRBV11-3 | - | TGTGCCAGCAGCTCAGGGGGCGGGTTCACTGAAGCTTTCTTT | CASSSGGGFTEAFF
TRBD1 | TRBJ2-7 | 13 | TRBV4-2 | - | TGTGCCAGGACGGGGACAGCTTCCTACGAGCAGTACTTC | CARTGTASYEQYF
TRBD1 | TRBJ2-4 | 16 | TRBV13 | - | TGTGCCAGCAGCTCGACAGGGGGCGCAGCCAAAAACATTCAGTACTTC | CASSSTGGAAKNIQYF